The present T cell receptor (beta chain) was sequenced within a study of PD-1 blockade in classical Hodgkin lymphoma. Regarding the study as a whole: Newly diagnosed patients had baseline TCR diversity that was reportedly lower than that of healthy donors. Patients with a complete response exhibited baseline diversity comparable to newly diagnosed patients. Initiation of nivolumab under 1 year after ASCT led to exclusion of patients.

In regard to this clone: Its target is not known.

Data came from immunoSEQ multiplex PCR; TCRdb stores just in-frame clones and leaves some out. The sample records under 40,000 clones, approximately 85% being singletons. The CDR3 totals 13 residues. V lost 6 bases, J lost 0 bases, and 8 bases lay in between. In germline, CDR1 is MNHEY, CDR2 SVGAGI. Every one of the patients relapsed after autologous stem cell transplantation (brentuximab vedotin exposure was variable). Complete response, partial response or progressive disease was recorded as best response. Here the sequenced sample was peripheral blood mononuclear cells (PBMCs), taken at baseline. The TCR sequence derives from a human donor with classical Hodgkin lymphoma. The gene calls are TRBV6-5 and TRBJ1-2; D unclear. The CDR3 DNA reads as TGTGCCAGCAGCCCAACAGCTAACTATGGCTACACCTTC. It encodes CASSPTANYGYTF.